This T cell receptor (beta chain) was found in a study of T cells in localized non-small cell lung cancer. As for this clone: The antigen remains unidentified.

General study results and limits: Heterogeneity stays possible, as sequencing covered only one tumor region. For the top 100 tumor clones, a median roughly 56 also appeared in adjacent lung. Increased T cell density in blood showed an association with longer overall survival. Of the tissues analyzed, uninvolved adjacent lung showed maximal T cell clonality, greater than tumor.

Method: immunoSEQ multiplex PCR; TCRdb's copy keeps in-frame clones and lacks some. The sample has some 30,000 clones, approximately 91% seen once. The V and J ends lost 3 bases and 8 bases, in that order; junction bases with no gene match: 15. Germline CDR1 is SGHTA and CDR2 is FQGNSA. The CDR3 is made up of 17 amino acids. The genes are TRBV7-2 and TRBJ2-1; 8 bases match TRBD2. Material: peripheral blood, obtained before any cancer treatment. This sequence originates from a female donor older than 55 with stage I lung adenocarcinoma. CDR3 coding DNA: TGTGCCAGCAGCTTTGGTGGAGGGGCGGGAGGTAGGGATGAGCAGTTCTTC. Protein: CASSFGGGAGGRDEQFF.